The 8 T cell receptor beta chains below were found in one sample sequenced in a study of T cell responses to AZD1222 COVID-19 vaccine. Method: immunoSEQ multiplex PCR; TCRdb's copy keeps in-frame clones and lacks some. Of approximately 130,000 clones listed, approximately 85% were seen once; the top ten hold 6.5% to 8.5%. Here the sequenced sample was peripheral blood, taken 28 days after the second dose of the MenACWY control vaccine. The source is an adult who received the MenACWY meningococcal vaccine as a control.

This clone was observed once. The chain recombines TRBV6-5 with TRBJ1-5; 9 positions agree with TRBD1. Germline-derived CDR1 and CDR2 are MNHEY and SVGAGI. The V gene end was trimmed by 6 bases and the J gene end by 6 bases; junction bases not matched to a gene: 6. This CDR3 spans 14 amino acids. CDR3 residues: CASRRGTGIQPQHF. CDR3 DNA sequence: TGTGCCAGCAGACGTGGGACAGGGATTCAGCCCCAGCATTTT.

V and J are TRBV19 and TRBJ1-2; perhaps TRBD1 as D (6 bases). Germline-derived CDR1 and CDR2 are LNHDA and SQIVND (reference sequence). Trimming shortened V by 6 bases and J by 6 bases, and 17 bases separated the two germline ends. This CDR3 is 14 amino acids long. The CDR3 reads CASRPYTGTDGYTF. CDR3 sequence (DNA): TGTGCCAGTAGGCCGTACACAGGGACGGATGGCTACACCTTC.

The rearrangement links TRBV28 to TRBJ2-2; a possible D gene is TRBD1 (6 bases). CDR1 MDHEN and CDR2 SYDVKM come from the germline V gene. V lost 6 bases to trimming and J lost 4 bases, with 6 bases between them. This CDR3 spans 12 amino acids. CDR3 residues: CASRQGTGELFF. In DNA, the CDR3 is TGTGCCAGCAGACAGGGCACCGGGGAGCTGTTTTTT. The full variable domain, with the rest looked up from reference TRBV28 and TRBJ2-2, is DVKVTQSSRYLVKRTGEKVFLECVQDMDHENMFWYRQDPGLGLRLIYFSYDVKMKEKGDIPEGYSVSREKKERFSLILESASTNQTSMYLCASRQGTGELFFGEGSRLTVL.

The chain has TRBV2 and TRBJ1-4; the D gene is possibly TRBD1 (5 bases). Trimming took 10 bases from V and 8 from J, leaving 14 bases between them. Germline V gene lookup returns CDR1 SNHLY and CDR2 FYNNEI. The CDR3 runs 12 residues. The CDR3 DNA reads TGTGCCACCCAGGGCGCAGGGGAAAAACTGTTTTTT. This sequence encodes CATQGAGEKLFF.

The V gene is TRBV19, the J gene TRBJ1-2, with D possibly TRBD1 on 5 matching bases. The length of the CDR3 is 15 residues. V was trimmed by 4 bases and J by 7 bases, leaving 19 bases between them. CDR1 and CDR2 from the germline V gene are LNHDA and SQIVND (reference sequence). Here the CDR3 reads CASSTPVQGRIGYTF. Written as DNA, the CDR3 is TGTGCCAGTAGTACTCCGGTCCAGGGAAGAATTGGCTACACCTTC. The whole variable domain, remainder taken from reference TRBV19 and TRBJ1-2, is DGGITQSPKYLFRKEGQNVTLSCEQNLNHDAMYWYRQDPGQGLRLIYYSQIVNDFQKGDIAEGYSVSREKKESFPLTVTSAQKNPTAFYLCASSTPVQGRIGYTFGSGTRLTVV.

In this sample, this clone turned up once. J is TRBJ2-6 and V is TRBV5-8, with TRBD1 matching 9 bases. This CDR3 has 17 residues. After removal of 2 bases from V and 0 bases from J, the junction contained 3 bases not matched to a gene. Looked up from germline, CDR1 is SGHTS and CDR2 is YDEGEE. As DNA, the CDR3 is TGTGCCAGCAGCTTCGGGACAGGGCCCTCTGGGGCCAACGTCCTGACTTTC. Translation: CASSFGTGPSGANVLTF.

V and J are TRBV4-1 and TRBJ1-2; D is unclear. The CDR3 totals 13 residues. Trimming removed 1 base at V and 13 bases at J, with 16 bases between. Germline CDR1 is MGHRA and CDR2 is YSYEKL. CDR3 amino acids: CASSQALAPIPTF. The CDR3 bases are TGCGCCAGCAGCCAAGCCCTGGCCCCCATCCCCACCTTC.

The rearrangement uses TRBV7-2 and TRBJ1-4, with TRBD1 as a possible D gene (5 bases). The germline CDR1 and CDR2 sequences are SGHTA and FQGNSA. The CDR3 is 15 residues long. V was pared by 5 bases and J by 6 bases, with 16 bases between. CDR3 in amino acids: CASSLRSGADEKLFF. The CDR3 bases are TGTGCCAGCAGCCTAAGGTCCGGGGCCGATGAAAAACTGTTTTTT.